The clone carrying this T cell receptor beta chain was seen more than once but under ten times. No antigen is known for it. The source of the sample is a study of T cell responses to AZD1222 COVID-19 vaccine. Whole-study findings and limits: Only five or six AZD1222 recipients tested seropositive at baseline. Donors were chiefly white British, with a greater number of females, and clonal diversity was perhaps underestimated.

Germline V gives CDR1 MNHNY, CDR2 SVGAGI (reference sequence). The V segment lost 4 bases and the J segment 8 bases; nucleotides outside the gene matches: 13. This CDR3 spans 16 amino acids. Clones were sequenced by immunoSEQ multiplex PCR, and TCRdb holds only the in-frame ones, with some missing. The sample has 70,000 or so clones, about four fifths seen once. The chain is built from TRBV6-6 and TRBJ2-1; 8 bases line up with TRBD1. The TCR sequence derives from an adult who received the AZD1222 COVID-19 vaccine. Sequencing used peripheral blood, obtained 28 days after the second AZD1222 dose. The CDR3 DNA reads TGTGCCAGCAGTTTAGGACAGGGTCCAGGAGTCGATGAGCAGTTCTTC. Encoded protein: CASSLGQGPGVDEQFF.